Below are 12 T cell receptor beta chains sequenced from a single sample in a study of chemoradiotherapy in HPV16-positive cancers. Only in-frame clones appear in the TCRdb table, and some are missing; sequencing was by immunoSEQ multiplex PCR. The sample has 30,000 or so clones, about nine tenths seen once. The material was blood, obtained from a patient who underwent chemoradiotherapy. These receptors were taken from a human donor with HPV-associated anogenital cancer.

The V and J genes are TRBV11-3 and TRBJ2-6; D is ambiguous. Germline values: CDR1 SGHNT, CDR2 YENEEA. The ends were cut back, 5 bases at V and 1 base at J, with 3 bases in the middle. There are 13 residues in the CDR3. The CDR3: CASSPSGANVLTF. The CDR3 DNA sequence: TGTGCCAGCAGCCCGTCTGGGGCCAACGTCCTGACTTTC.

The CDR3 loop is CASSAGTIYQETQYF. Written as DNA, the CDR3 is TGTGCCAGCAGCGCCGGGACAATCTACCAAGAGACCCAGTACTTC. The V call is TRBV9, the J call TRBJ2-5; D might be TRBD1 (6 bases). There are 15 residues in the CDR3. V lost 3 bases to trimming and J lost 0 bases, with 12 bases between them. Germline V gene sequence: CDR1 SGDLS, CDR2 YYNGEE.

The chain uses TRBV10-3 and TRBJ2-1, with TRBD1 as a possible D gene (6 bases). The ends were cut back, 8 bases at V and 6 bases at J, with 11 bases in the middle. This CDR3 spans 12 amino acids. Germline CDR1 and CDR2: ENHRY and SYGVKD. CDR3 amino acids: CAISPRGNEQFF. In DNA form, the CDR3 reads TGTGCCATCTCCCCCAGGGGCAATGAGCAGTTCTTC.

V and J are TRBV4-2 and TRBJ2-3; D could derive from TRBD1 or TRBD2 (6 bases each). Germline lookup yields CDR1 LGHNA and CDR2 YNFKEQ. The CDR3 runs to 17 residues. Trimming cost V 0 bases and J 2 bases, with 15 bases left between them. CDR3 protein: CASSQDRWGRDTDTQYF. CDR3 DNA sequence: TGTGCCAGCAGCCAAGATCGGTGGGGGCGGGACACAGATACGCAGTATTTT.

The V call is TRBV6-5, the J call TRBJ1-5; the D is unclear. This CDR3 comprises 12 residues. Trimming took 6 bases from V and 4 from J, leaving 7 bases between them. The V gene's germline CDR1 is MNHEY and CDR2 SVGAGI. CDR3 DNA sequence: TGTGCCAGCAGACAATTTAATCAGCCCCAGCATTTT. Its protein product is CASRQFNQPQHF.

The CDR3 loop reads CASSPLGGGAYEQYF. As DNA, the CDR3 is TGTGCCAGCTCACCACTAGGGGGCGGGGCCTACGAGCAGTACTTC. This rearrangement joins TRBV18 to TRBJ2-7; D is perhaps TRBD1 (7 bases). The V gene lost 1 base and the J gene lost 2 bases, with 12 bases spanning the gap. The CDR3 is made up of 15 amino acids. The germline CDR1 and CDR2 sequences are KGHSH and LQKENI.

The chain couples TRBV18 to TRBJ1-2, with TRBD1 matching over 8 bases. The V segment lost 0 bases and the J segment 6 bases; nucleotides outside the gene matches: 6. Germline CDR1 and CDR2: KGHSH and LQKENI. The CDR3 sequence is 15 residues long. Here the CDR3 reads CASSPPLGQGHGYTF. In DNA, the CDR3 is TGTGCCAGCTCACCACCGCTTGGACAGGGTCATGGCTACACCTTC. The whole variable domain, filled in from reference TRBV18 and TRBJ1-2, reads NAGVMQNPRHLVRRRGQEARLRCSPMKGHSHVYWYRQLPEEGLKFMVYLQKENIIDESGMPKERFSAEFPKEGPSILRIQQVVRGDSAAYFCASSPPLGQGHGYTFGSGTRLTVV.

This clone showed up just a few times. The CDR3 sequence is CASRIEGANVLTF. The CDR3 DNA reads as TGTGCCAGCAGGATCGAGGGGGCCAACGTCCTGACTTTC. This chain links TRBV2 with TRBJ2-6; D is uncertain. Deletions cut 6 bases from V and 4 bases from J, with 7 bases between. CDR1 SNHLY and CDR2 FYNNEI come from the germline V gene. The CDR3 length is 13 residues.

The CDR3 bases are TGTGCCAGCAGTCGACTAGCGACCCAAGAGACCCAGTACTTC. Translation: CASSRLATQETQYF. V is TRBV6-5 and J is TRBJ2-5, with 8 bases that match TRBD2. The CDR3 extends over 14 amino acids. Germline lookup yields CDR1 MNHEY and CDR2 SVGAGI. The J segment lost 1 base and the V segment lost 5 bases, leaving 3 bases of the junction unmatched.

The sample holds one count of this clone. V gene TRBV11-2 combines with J gene TRBJ2-3; D is possibly TRBD1 (6 bases). This CDR3 comprises 13 residues. Germline CDR1 is SGHAT and CDR2 is FQNNGV. Between the trimmed V and J ends, which lost 3 bases and 13 bases, there was a span of 17 bases. This CDR3 is CASSFSGTKREYF. For the CDR3, the DNA is TGTGCCAGCAGCTTCTCCGGGACAAAAAGGGAGTATTTT.

The gene calls are TRBV5-6 and TRBJ1-4; D unresolved. The V gene's germline CDR1 is SGHDT and CDR2 YYEEEE. Trimming stripped 1 base from V and 5 bases from J, with 6 bases between. This CDR3 comprises 13 residues. Here the CDR3 reads CASSLPGNEKLFF. CDR3 nucleotide sequence: TGTGCCAGCAGCTTGCCTGGGAATGAAAAACTGTTTTTT.

The rearrangement joins TRBV10-3 to TRBJ2-7; D not resolved. The CDR3 sequence is 12 residues long. V was clipped by 8 bases and J by 1 base, with 9 bases between them. Germline V gives CDR1 ENHRY, CDR2 SYGVKD. The DNA of the CDR3 is TGTGCCATCCGGGCAGCTTCCTACGAGCAGTACTTC. Protein: CAIRAASYEQYF.